This T cell receptor (beta chain) was sequenced in a study of CD8 T cells in Susac syndrome. This CDR3 comprises 13 residues. CDR1 is DFQATT, CDR2 SNEGSKA, per germline (reference sequence). With 0 bases removed from V and 7 bases from J, the gap between germline ends came to 12 bases. With regard to this clonotype: What it recognizes is unknown.

With random hexamers, reverse transcription was performed on about 0.5 to 1 ug of RNA. Amplification of TCR beta CDR3 by immunoSEQ multiplex PCR spanned 54 Vbeta and 13 Jbeta. Each CDR3 protein is one row after TCRdb ran MiXCR on the immunoSEQ multiplex PCR reads. The sample yields under 110,000 distinct CDR3 sequences, roughly 95% seen once. TCR beta from blood CD8+ and CD4+ T cells was sequenced. The authors negatively isolated CD8+ and CD4+ T cells and FACS-enriched TEMRA cells. Points from the study as a whole: Only a relatively small number of individuals were included in the TCR sequencing and HLA analysis.

This receptor was obtained from a human donor with Susac syndrome. The specimen sequenced was CD8+ T cells from PBMCs. The chain combines TRBV20-1 with TRBJ1-2, with D uncertain. CDR3 bases: TGCAGTGCTAGAGATGGGGAGGGCGGTGGCTACACCTTC. This translates into CSARDGEGGGYTF.